Included here is one T cell receptor (beta chain) sequence, with context. The antigen is unknown. This specimen belongs to a study of T cells after yellow fever vaccination. Study outcomes and limitations: FACS-sorted repertoires might harbor abundant contaminating clonotypes from the bulk population.

The 5'RACE template-switching step produced TCR cDNA and added a universal primer site and UMIs. TCRdb processed the 5' RACE reads anew with MiXCR; each CDR3 protein has one entry. The sample yields 500,000 to 650,000 distinct CDR3 sequences, 10% to 15% seen once. V dropped 2 bases and J dropped 7; count of bases not matched to a gene: 10. The length of the CDR3 is 17 residues. The germline gives CDR1 DFQATT, CDR2 SNEGSKA (reference sequence). This chain uses TRBV20-1 with TRBJ2-2; 13 bases are shared with TRBD2. The TCR originated in a man under 40 who received the YFV17D yellow fever vaccine. This material consisted of PBMCs, taken on the day of the yellow fever booster vaccination. The CDR3 loop reads CSARKGLAGAQGGELFF. DNA for the CDR3: TGCAGTGCTAGAAAAGGACTAGCGGGAGCCCAGGGCGGGGAGCTGTTTTTT.